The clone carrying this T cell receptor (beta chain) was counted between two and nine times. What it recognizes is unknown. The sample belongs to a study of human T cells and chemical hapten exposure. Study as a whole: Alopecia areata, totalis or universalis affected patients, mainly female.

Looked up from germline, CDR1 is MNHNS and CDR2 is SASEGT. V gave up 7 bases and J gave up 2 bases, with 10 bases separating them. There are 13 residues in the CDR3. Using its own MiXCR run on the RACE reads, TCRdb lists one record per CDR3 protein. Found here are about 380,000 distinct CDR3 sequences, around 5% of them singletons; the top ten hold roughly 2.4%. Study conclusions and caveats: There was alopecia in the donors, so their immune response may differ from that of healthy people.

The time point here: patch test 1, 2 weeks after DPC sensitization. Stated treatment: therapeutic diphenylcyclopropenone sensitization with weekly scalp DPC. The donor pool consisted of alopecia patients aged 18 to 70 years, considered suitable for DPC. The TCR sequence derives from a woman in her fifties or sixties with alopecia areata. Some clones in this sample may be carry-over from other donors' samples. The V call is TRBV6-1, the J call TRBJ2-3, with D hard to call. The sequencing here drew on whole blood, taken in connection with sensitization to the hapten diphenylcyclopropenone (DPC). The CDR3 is CASTERVTDTQYF. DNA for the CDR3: TGTGCCAGCACCGAACGGGTCACAGATACGCAGTATTTT.